The source of this T cell receptor beta chain is a study of shared clonotypes between healthy human individuals. The CDR3 has 13 residues. The germline gives CDR1 LNHDA, CDR2 SQIVND (reference sequence). The V and J ends lost 5 bases and 4 bases, in that order; junction bases with no gene match: 3. Profiled with immunoSEQ multiplex PCR; TCRdb holds only in-frame clones, not every one. There are about 2.3 million clones in the sample; roughly 93% occur only once, and 0.39% lies in the top ten. Study conclusions and caveats: Memory subsets generally showed lower estimated richness than naive subsets.

On this clone itself: No antigen is known for it.

This clonotype originated in a man aged 18-30 years in good health. Some clones in this sample may be carry-over from other donors' samples. V and J are TRBV19 and TRBJ2-5, with 8 nucleotides matching TRBD2. Input material: naive CD4+ T cells from PBMCs. Subset specified: CD45RA+ positively selected. This CDR3 is CASSATSGETQYF. As DNA, the CDR3 is TGTGCCAGTAGTGCCACTAGCGGAGAGACCCAGTACTTC.